Below are 23 T cell receptor beta chains sequenced from a single sample in a study of read filtering for tumor transcriptome and immune sequencing. Molecular barcoded adaptors covering alpha/delta and beta/gamma chains were used on around 400 ng RNA. TCRdb itself ran the reads through MiXCR, one entry per CDR3 protein. The sample yields 130,000 or so distinct CDR3 sequences, less than 15% seen once. Specimen: a population of CD138-negative cells sorted from bone marrow. The receptors shown here come from a donor at least 40 years old with multiple myeloma.

As to this clonotype: This sequence may be a read error, since a much larger clone differs from it by one base. V usage is TRBV6-1 and J usage is TRBJ2-7; D unresolved. Germline lookup yields CDR1 MNHNS and CDR2 SASEGT. CDR3 length equals 11 residues. Trimming took 8 bases from V and 4 from J, leaving 9 bases between them. CDR3 sequence: CASEDGYEQYF. The CDR3 DNA reads TGTGCCAGCGAGGACGGATACGAGCAGTACTTC.

This clonotype was seen many times. This rearrangement joins TRBV5-1 to TRBJ2-7; TRBD1 matches 8 bases. The junction had 6 bases not matched to a gene; V was cut back by 1 base and J by 6 bases. The length of the CDR3 is 14 residues. Germline CDR1 is SGHRS and CDR2 is YFSETQ. CDR3 DNA sequence: TGCGCCAGCAGCTTGTTCCAGGGGGCTGGCGAGCAGTACTTC. This encodes CASSLFQGAGEQYF.

This clonotype occurred many times. The chain carries TRBV29-1 and TRBJ1-2; 8 nucleotides match TRBD1. Trimming removed 5 bases from V and 2 bases from J; junction bases left unmatched: 1. Per germline, CDR1 SQVTM and CDR2 ANQGSEA. This CDR3 has 12 residues. The CDR3 sequence is CSVWDRNYGYTF. The CDR3 nucleotides are TGCAGCGTTTGGGACAGGAACTATGGCTACACCTTC.

The chain is built from TRBV6-5 and TRBJ2-7, with TRBD2 matching over 7 bases. Trimming took 2 bases from V and 3 from J; bases not matched to a gene: 1. Germline V gene sequence: CDR1 MNHEY, CDR2 SVGAGI. The CDR3 loop spans 13 amino acids. The CDR3 region is CASSYRGVYEQYF. The CDR3 DNA is TGTGCCAGCAGTTACCGGGGGGTCTACGAGCAGTACTTC.

This clonotype was seen repeatedly, ten times or more. The rearrangement joins TRBV7-2 to TRBJ1-2; D remains ambiguous. The CDR3 totals 11 residues. Germline lookup yields CDR1 SGHTA and CDR2 FQGNSA. V shed 0 bases and J shed 13 bases, with 9 bases lying between them. CDR3 in amino acids: CASSLALEATF. CDR3 nucleotide sequence: TGTGCCAGCAGCTTAGCGCTGGAGGCCACCTTC.

The gene calls are TRBV15 and TRBJ2-2; D not resolved. The CDR3 sequence is 14 residues long. Germline V gene lookup returns CDR1 LNHNV and CDR2 YYDKDF (reference sequence). V was trimmed by 5 bases and J by 3 bases, leaving 10 bases between them. The CDR3, as DNA: TGTGCCACCAGCGCACAGAGACACACCGGGGAGCTGTTTTTT. This gives the protein CATSAQRHTGELFF. Full variable domain (remainder filled in from reference TRBV15 and TRBJ2-2): DAMVIQNPRYQVTQFGKPVTLSCSQTLNHNVMYWYQQKSSQAPKLLFHYYDKDFNNEADTPDNFQSRRPNTSFCFLDIRSPGLGDTAMYLCATSAQRHTGELFFGEGSRLTVL.

A few counts support this clonotype. CDR3 bases: TGTGCCACCAGCAGAGCAGGGGGAAGTCAGCCCCAGCATTTT. It is translated as CATSRAGGSQPQHF. The J gene is TRBJ1-5, the V gene TRBV15; 7 bases align to TRBD1. Losses at the gene ends were 1 base for V and 6 bases for J; bases not matched to a gene: 3. CDR1 LNHNV and CDR2 YYDKDF come from the germline V gene (reference sequence). The CDR3 contains 14 residues.

This clonotype was seen repeatedly, ten times or more. The V and J genes are TRBV20-1 and TRBJ2-2; D gene ambiguous. This CDR3 comprises 11 residues. The V end was cut by 6 bases, the J end by 8 bases, with 10 bases between. The germline CDR1 and CDR2 sequences are DFQATT and SNEGSKA (reference sequence). The CDR3 DNA follows: TGCAGTGCCCCCTCTTGGGGGGAGCTGTTTTTT. The encoded protein is CSAPSWGELFF.

This clonotype was detected a few times. The chain uses TRBV5-1 and TRBJ2-7; D might be TRBD1 (5 bases). Deletions cut 5 bases from V and 3 bases from J, with 9 bases between. Germline V gene lookup returns CDR1 SGHRS and CDR2 YFSETQ. The CDR3 covers 12 residues. The CDR3 is CASRQDNYEQYF. CDR3 bases: TGCGCCAGCAGACAGGACAACTACGAGCAGTACTTC.

Ten or more counts support this clonotype. The chain recombines TRBV7-2 with TRBJ1-2; tentative D call: TRBD1 (6 bases). Germline V gene data show CDR1 as SGHTA and CDR2 as FQGNSA. Trimming pared 7 bases from V and 6 bases from J, leaving 21 bases between. This CDR3 has 15 amino acids. The CDR3 nucleotides read TGTGCCAGCACCGCAAACCACAGGGAGGTCGATGGCTACACCTTC. Encoded protein: CASTANHREVDGYTF.

This clonotype was seen more than once but under ten times. V gene TRBV27 combines with J gene TRBJ2-1, with D unresolved. This CDR3 has 13 amino acids. CDR1 is MNHEY, CDR2 SMNVEV, per germline (reference sequence). V lost 3 bases, J lost 4 bases, and 7 bases lay in between. The CDR3 sequence is CASSLMEYNEQFF. CDR3 DNA sequence: TGTGCCAGCAGTTTGATGGAGTACAATGAGCAGTTCTTC.

About this clonotype itself: A much larger clonotype is one base distant, so this may be a read error. The V and J genes are TRBV7-8 and TRBJ2-3, with D perhaps matching TRBD2 (6 bases). The CDR3 spans 14 residues. V shed 4 bases and J shed 6 bases, with 14 bases lying between them. The germline CDR1 and CDR2 sequences are SGHVS and FQNEAQ. The CDR3 sequence: CASSYPGLSDTQYF. CDR3 DNA: TGTGCCAGCAGCTACCCGGGACTTTCTGATACGCAGTATTTT.

This clonotype was found many times. The J gene is TRBJ2-3, the V gene TRBV9; 9 nucleotides agree with TRBD1. There are 14 residues in the CDR3. The germline CDR1 and CDR2 sequences are SGDLS and YYNGEE. Losses at the gene ends were 3 bases for V and 2 bases for J; bases not matched to a gene: 1. CDR3 coding DNA: TGTGCCAGCAGCGCACAGGGGGCCACAGATACGCAGTATTTT. Amino acid sequence: CASSAQGATDTQYF.

This clonotype was counted many times. The chain has TRBV20-1 and TRBJ2-1, with D unresolved. V was trimmed by 6 bases and J by 0 bases, leaving 30 bases between them. This CDR3 has 20 residues. Germline assignment: CDR1 DFQATT and CDR2 SNEGSKA (reference sequence). CDR3 residues: CSAAQPLVIHGRYSYNEQFF. The CDR3 region has the DNA TGCAGTGCGGCTCAACCCCTCGTGATACACGGGCGCTACTCCTACAATGAGCAGTTCTTC.

As regards this clonotype: A read error may explain this, as a much larger clone is one base away. The J gene is TRBJ2-1, the V gene TRBV19; 7 bases map to TRBD2. V lost 6 bases, J lost 0 bases, and 5 bases stayed unmatched. In germline, CDR1 is LNHDA, CDR2 SQIVND (reference sequence). This CDR3 is 15 amino acids long. The chain's CDR3 is CASSRRGSSYNEQFF. Written as DNA, the CDR3 is TGTGCCAGTAGCCGGCGCGGGAGCTCCTACAATGAGCAGTTCTTC.

About this clonotype: A single base separates this from a much larger clone, so it may be a read error. The chain has TRBV5-6 and TRBJ1-1, with no clear D. V was cut by 1 base and J by 10 bases, with 14 bases left in between. In germline, CDR1 is SGHDT, CDR2 YYEEEE. The CDR3 extends over 13 amino acids. CDR3 loop: CASSLRVTSGAFF. The CDR3 DNA is TGTGCCAGCAGCTTGAGGGTCACGTCGGGAGCTTTCTTT.

This clonotype was counted at least ten times. The chain joins TRBV7-8 to TRBJ2-5; TRBD1 matches 7 bases. The CDR3 runs 15 residues. V lost 5 bases and J lost 4; bases outside the gene matches: 10. Germline CDR1 is SGHVS and CDR2 is FQNEAQ. The CDR3 reads CASSPGTVKGETQYF. CDR3 nucleotides: TGTGCCAGCAGCCCCGGGACAGTTAAAGGAGAGACCCAGTACTTC.

This sequence joins TRBV9 and TRBJ2-5; D may be TRBD2 (5 bases). Deletions cut 0 bases from V and 0 bases from J, with 9 bases between. CDR3 length: 15 residues. CDR1 and CDR2 from the germline V gene are SGDLS and YYNGEE. CDR3 protein: CASSVGNSDQETQYF. The CDR3 DNA follows: TGTGCCAGCAGCGTAGGTAATAGCGACCAAGAGACCCAGTACTTC.

This clonotype was observed at least ten times. V and J are TRBV29-1 and TRBJ2-3; 10 bases fit TRBD1. V lost 3 bases and J lost 4; bases outside the gene matches: 7. CDR3 length equals 15 residues. CDR1 and CDR2 from the germline V gene are SQVTM and ANQGSEA. The CDR3 sequence: CSVDAGTGAPDTQYF. The CDR3 nucleotides read TGCAGCGTTGACGCCGGGACAGGGGCCCCAGATACGCAGTATTTT.

This clonotype was recorded at least ten times. This rearrangement joins TRBV4-1 to TRBJ2-5, with TRBD2 matching 7 bases. Germline CDR1 is MGHRA and CDR2 is YSYEKL. J lost 7 bases, V lost 4 bases, and 12 bases had no gene match. The CDR3 spans 15 residues. CDR3 bases: TGCGCCAGCAGCCCCATAGGGAGGGCAAAAGGGACCCAGTACTTC. Amino acids: CASSPIGRAKGTQYF.

The chain carries TRBV4-1 and TRBJ1-3; TRBD1 matches 7 bases. Germline CDR1 and CDR2: MGHRA and YSYEKL. J lost 6 bases, V lost 5 bases, and 4 bases had no gene match. The CDR3 spans 13 residues. CDR3 amino acids: CASSTTGENTIYF. CDR3 DNA: TGCGCCAGCAGCACTACAGGGGAAAACACCATATATTTT.

The rearrangement uses TRBV10-3 and TRBJ2-2; 8 bases are a match to TRBD1. The J segment lost 5 bases and the V segment lost 10 bases, leaving 9 bases of the junction unmatched. The CDR3 contains 14 residues. Germline loops: CDR1 ENHRY, CDR2 SYGVKD. The CDR3 sequence: CATAQGARTGELFF. The CDR3 nucleotides read TGTGCCACAGCCCAGGGGGCGCGAACCGGGGAGCTGTTTTTT.

This clonotype was detected many times. The rearrangement joins TRBV12-3 or TRBV12-4 to TRBJ2-3; TRBD2 matches 12 bases. The CDR3 length is 16 residues. V lost 7 bases and J lost 5; bases outside the gene matches: 10. The CDR3 region has the DNA TGTGCCAGCACCAAAACGCCGGGACTAGCGGGAGATACGCAGTATTTT. Protein product: CASTKTPGLAGDTQYF.